One sample yielded the 22 T cell receptor beta chains listed below, sequenced in a study of blood T cell repertoires in COVID-19. The repertoire was sequenced with immunoSEQ multiplex PCR; TCRdb's copy has only in-frame clones and lacks some. The sample yields some 220,000 clones, over 75% seen once. Sequenced material: peripheral blood. These receptors all stem from a human donor in a cohort sampled during active COVID-19.

In its sample, this clone was seen a few times. The rearrangement joins TRBV4-2 to TRBJ1-1, with 9 bases lining up with TRBD1. CDR3 length: 17 residues. V trimming: 3 bases; J trimming: 2 bases; junction bases outside the gene matches: 10. Germline-derived CDR1 and CDR2 are LGHNA and YNFKEQ. The CDR3 reads CASSQGVSGQGNTEAFF. The CDR3 DNA reads TGTGCCAGCAGCCAGGGCGTATCGGGACAGGGAAACACTGAAGCTTTCTTT.

In nucleotides, the CDR3 is TGTGCCAGCAGCCAAGATTCAGGACAGGTGTCACTTAATGAAAAACTGTTTTTT. It yields the protein CASSQDSGQVSLNEKLFF. J is TRBJ1-4 and V is TRBV4-2; 7 positions agree with TRBD1. The V and J ends lost 0 bases and 4 bases, in that order; junction bases with no gene match: 11. The CDR3 length is 18 residues. Germline V lookup: CDR1 LGHNA, CDR2 YNFKEQ.

The sample holds a few counts of this clone. This chain joins TRBV5-1 and TRBJ2-2; TRBD1 matches at 9 bases. Germline V lookup: CDR1 SGHRS, CDR2 YFSETQ. Germline trimming cut 0 bases from V and 4 bases from J; bases unmatched to any gene: 4. The CDR3 is made up of 16 amino acids. The CDR3 DNA sequence: TGCGCCAGCAGCTTGGTTGGACAGGGGACCACCGGGGAGCTGTTTTTT. It encodes CASSLVGQGTTGELFF. Filled out from reference TRBV5-1 and TRBJ2-2, the complete variable domain reads KAGVTQTPRYLIKTRGQQVTLSCSPISGHRSVSWYQQTPGQGLQFLFEYFSETQRNKGNFPGRFSGRQFSNSRSEMNVSTLELGDSALYLCASSLVGQGTTGELFFGEGSRLTVL.

This clone showed up just a few times. This sequence joins TRBV11-3 and TRBJ2-2; TRBD2 matches at 9 bases. The V segment lost 1 base and the J segment 6 bases; nucleotides outside the gene matches: 3. CDR3 size: 15 residues. The germline V gene has CDR1 SGHNT and CDR2 YENEEA. The CDR3 is CASSLVAGVAGELFF. The CDR3 DNA reads as TGTGCCAGCAGCTTAGTAGCGGGAGTGGCCGGGGAGCTGTTTTTT.

This chain joins TRBV28 and TRBJ2-7; D might be TRBD2 (5 bases). Germline assignment: CDR1 MDHEN and CDR2 SYDVKM. The length of the CDR3 is 15 residues. V lost 6 bases and J 0 bases, leaving 15 bases between the germline ends. This chain's CDR3 is CASSFVAGASYEQYF. The CDR3 region has the DNA TGTGCCAGCAGCTTCGTCGCGGGCGCCTCCTACGAGCAGTACTTC. Full variable domain (remainder filled in from reference TRBV28 and TRBJ2-7): DVKVTQSSRYLVKRTGEKVFLECVQDMDHENMFWYRQDPGLGLRLIYFSYDVKMKEKGDIPEGYSVSREKKERFSLILESASTNQTSMYLCASSFVAGASYEQYFGPGTRLTVT.

This clone has just a few counts. This chain connects TRBV20-1 to TRBJ2-2, with unresolved D. Germline CDR1 reads DFQATT; CDR2 reads SNEGSKA (reference sequence). There are 14 residues in the CDR3. Trimming removed 3 bases at V and 1 base at J, with 9 bases between. The DNA for the CDR3 is TGCAGTGCTAGTGATTCCTGGAACACCGGGGAGCTGTTTTTT. This codes for CSASDSWNTGELFF.

This chain uses TRBV10-3 with TRBJ1-2; possibly TRBD1 for D (5 bases). Trimming took 6 bases from V and 1 from J, leaving 12 bases between them. The CDR3 contains 14 residues. Germline assignment: CDR1 ENHRY and CDR2 SYGVKD. CDR3 nucleotides: TGTGCCATCAGCGACAGCGACGTTAACTATGGCTACACCTTC. Residues: CAISDSDVNYGYTF.

The chain couples TRBV19 to TRBJ1-1; D is possibly TRBD1 (5 bases). Germline V CDR1 and CDR2: LNHDA, SQIVND (reference sequence). The CDR3 runs 16 residues. Trimming took off 5 bases at V and 1 base at J, with 17 bases between the two ends. The CDR3 loop is CASSRNQGISNTEAFF. The DNA of the CDR3 is TGTGCCAGTAGTCGTAACCAGGGTATCTCGAACACTGAAGCTTTCTTT. Full variable domain (outside the CDR3, taken from reference TRBV19 and TRBJ1-1): DGGITQSPKYLFRKEGQNVTLSCEQNLNHDAMYWYRQDPGQGLRLIYYSQIVNDFQKGDIAEGYSVSREKKESFPLTVTSAQKNPTAFYLCASSRNQGISNTEAFFGQGTRLTVV.

This clone appeared once. CDR3 coding DNA: TGTGCCAGCAGTGGAACAGCGGATCAGCCCCAGCATTTT. It encodes CASSGTADQPQHF. This chain links TRBV28 with TRBJ1-5, with D unresolved. CDR3 length: 13 residues. CDR1 is MDHEN and CDR2 is SYDVKM in the germline V gene. Trimming cost V 5 bases and J 5 bases, with 10 bases left between them.

The chain couples TRBV20-1 to TRBJ2-7; D call uncertain. V was pared by 3 bases and J by 4 bases, with 19 bases between. The V gene's germline CDR1 is DFQATT and CDR2 SNEGSKA (reference sequence). This CDR3 region has 15 residues. Here the CDR3 reads CSASLRIPEVYEQYF. DNA for the CDR3: TGCAGTGCTAGTTTAAGGATTCCAGAGGTTTACGAGCAGTACTTC.

V gene TRBV14 combines with J gene TRBJ1-1, with D tentatively TRBD1 (6 bases). V lost 3 bases to trimming and J lost 11 bases, with 13 bases between them. Germline CDR1 and CDR2: SGHDN and FVKESK. This CDR3 is built from 12 residues. CDR3 in DNA: TGTGCCAGCAGCCAGCAACAGGGCTGGGCTTTCTTT. Translated: CASSQQQGWAFF.

The chain couples TRBV2 to TRBJ1-2; tentative D call: TRBD1 (6 bases). The CDR3 has 14 amino acids. CDR1 SNHLY and CDR2 FYNNEI come from the germline V gene. Trimming stripped 5 bases from V and 0 bases from J, with 10 bases between. CDR3: CASSRTATNYGYTF. The CDR3 DNA is TGTGCCAGCAGTCGGACAGCCACTAACTATGGCTACACCTTC.

J is TRBJ2-3 and V is TRBV12-3 or TRBV12-4; tentative D call: TRBD2 (6 bases). The CDR3 extends over 13 amino acids. V was shortened by 7 bases and J by 2 bases, with 10 bases between the two germline ends. The CDR3: CASTPGVTDTQYF. In DNA form, the CDR3 reads TGTGCCAGCACCCCGGGAGTCACAGATACGCAGTATTTT.

This clone appeared once. The chain joins TRBV7-2 to TRBJ2-3, with D perhaps TRBD2 (5 bases). Germline V gene data show CDR1 as SGHTA and CDR2 as FQGNSA. The length of the CDR3 is 12 residues. Deletions cut 4 bases from V and 6 bases from J, with 8 bases between. The DNA of the CDR3 is TGTGCCAGCAGCTCCCGAGGGGATACGCAGTATTTT. Translation gives CASSSRGDTQYF.

V usage is TRBV7-8 and J usage is TRBJ1-1; D unclear. Germline V gene data show CDR1 as SGHVS and CDR2 as FQNEAQ. Trimming left V 5 bases short and J 5 bases short, with 12 bases between. CDR3 length: 13 residues. The CDR3 sequence: CASSDRRVTEAFF. The DNA for the CDR3 is TGTGCCAGCAGCGATAGGAGGGTAACTGAAGCTTTCTTT.

This chain joins TRBV5-5 and TRBJ1-3; D not resolved. The CDR3 is made up of 14 amino acids. Germline CDR1 reads SGHKS; CDR2 reads YYEKEE (reference sequence). V was pared by 0 bases and J by 1 base, with 5 bases between. The CDR3, as DNA: TGTGCCAGCAGCTTGGAAGCTTCTGGAAACACCATATATTTT. It encodes CASSLEASGNTIYF.

This clone was seen a single time. This sequence joins TRBV11-2 and TRBJ2-5, with 7 bases fitting TRBD1. V lost 5 bases, J lost 5 bases, and 11 bases stayed unmatched. This CDR3 is built from 15 residues. CDR1 and CDR2 from the germline V gene are SGHAT and FQNNGV. The CDR3 protein is CASSIWQGVGETQYF. CDR3 sequence (DNA): TGTGCCAGCAGCATATGGCAGGGGGTTGGGGAGACCCAGTACTTC.

J is TRBJ1-2 and V is TRBV6-1; D call uncertain. The CDR3 sequence is 14 residues long. Germline V gene sequence: CDR1 MNHNS, CDR2 SASEGT. V lost 2 bases and J 3 bases, leaving 10 bases between the germline ends. CDR3 sequence (DNA): TGTGCCAGCAGTGAATGGGGAGTCGACTATGGCTACACCTTC. Its translation is CASSEWGVDYGYTF.

The CDR3 spells CASSKPGKSSYNEQFF. Here the CDR3 DNA reads TGTGCCAGCAGCAAACCCGGGAAGAGCTCCTACAATGAGCAGTTCTTC. The rearrangement uses TRBV21-1 and TRBJ2-1; TRBD2 is the table's D call and was not checked against the DNA. TRBV21-1 is flagged as a pseudogene. CDR3 length: 16 residues.

In regard to this clone: A junction boundary mismatches the germline segment, possibly from a read error. The J gene is TRBJ2-5, the V gene TRBV7-7; TRBD1 or TRBD2 may be the D gene (5 bases each). In germline, CDR1 is SSHAT, CDR2 FNYEAQ (reference sequence). CDR3 length equals 15 residues. CDR3 sequence (DNA): TGTGCTAGCAGCTTAGGGGCGGGCACACAAGAGACCCAGTACTTC. It yields the protein CASSLGAGTQETQYF.

The chain uses TRBV30 and TRBJ1-2; 10 bases are a match to TRBD1. The CDR3 sequence is 15 residues long. The V segment lost 3 bases and the J segment 1 base; nucleotides outside the gene matches: 5. The V gene's germline CDR1 is GTSNPN and CDR2 SVGIG (reference sequence). CDR3 in amino acids: CAWSRQGASNYGYTF. The CDR3 DNA sequence: TGTGCCTGGAGCCGACAGGGGGCGAGTAACTATGGCTACACCTTC.

V gene TRBV5-6 combines with J gene TRBJ1-5; tentative D call: TRBD1 (6 bases). Germline CDR1 and CDR2: SGHDT and YYEEEE. The CDR3 extends over 14 amino acids. Trimming pared 1 base from V and 9 bases from J, leaving 14 bases between. The CDR3 region has the DNA TGTGCCAGCAGCTTGAGGGGGGGGAGACTGCCCCAGCATTTT. Translated: CASSLRGGRLPQHF.